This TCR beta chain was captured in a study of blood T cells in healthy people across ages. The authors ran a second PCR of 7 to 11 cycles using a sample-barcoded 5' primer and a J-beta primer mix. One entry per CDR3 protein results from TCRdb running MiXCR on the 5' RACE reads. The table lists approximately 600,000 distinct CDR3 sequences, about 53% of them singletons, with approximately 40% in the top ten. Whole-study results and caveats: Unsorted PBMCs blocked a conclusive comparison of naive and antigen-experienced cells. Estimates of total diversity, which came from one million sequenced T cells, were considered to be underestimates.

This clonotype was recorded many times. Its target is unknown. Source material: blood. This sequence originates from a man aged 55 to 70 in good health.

The CDR3, as DNA: TGTGCCAGCAGCCGGGCTGGGGCCAACGTCCTGACTTTC. Translated, it gives CASSRAGANVLTF. J is TRBJ2-6 and V is TRBV25-1; no clear D gene. Germline CDR1 and CDR2: MGHDK and SYGVNS. V was clipped by 6 bases and J by 2 bases, with 5 bases between them. The CDR3 consists of 13 residues.